One sample yielded the 31 T cell receptor beta chains listed below, sequenced in a study of blood T cell repertoires in COVID-19. Generated by immunoSEQ multiplex PCR, the TCRdb table keeps only in-frame clones and is missing some. The sample consists of some 310,000 clones, 87% of them appearing once. Sequences were obtained from peripheral blood. The origin of the receptors is a man aged 50 to 59 with active or convalescent COVID-19.

The V and J genes are TRBV28 and TRBJ2-3, with 16 bases matching TRBD2. The CDR3 loop spans 18 amino acids. After removal of 3 bases from V and 4 bases from J, the junction contained 7 bases not matched to a gene. CDR1 MDHEN and CDR2 SYDVKM come from the germline V gene. CDR3 in amino acids: CASSLGTSGRGKADTQYF. CDR3 bases: TGTGCCAGCAGTTTGGGGACTAGCGGGAGGGGGAAAGCAGATACGCAGTATTTT.

The chain employs TRBV6-1 and TRBJ2-2; 8 bases map to TRBD1. CDR1 and CDR2 (germline): MNHNS, SASEGT. After removal of 2 bases from V and 6 bases from J, the junction contained 11 bases not matched to a gene. This CDR3 is 17 amino acids long. The CDR3 sequence: CASSEIAGGGISGELFF. The CDR3 bases are TGTGCCAGCAGTGAAATAGCAGGGGGCGGAATCTCCGGGGAGCTGTTTTTT.

The rearrangement uses TRBV6-2 or TRBV6-3 and TRBJ2-5; D is possibly TRBD2 (6 bases). Trimming stripped 5 bases from V and 2 bases from J, with 12 bases between. CDR3 size: 14 residues. Germline V lookup: CDR1 MNHEY, CDR2 SVGEGT. CDR3 sequence (DNA): TGTGCCAGCAGTGCCCGTGGGACTCAAGAGACCCAGTACTTC. Amino acids: CASSARGTQETQYF.

This sequence joins TRBV10-3 and TRBJ2-5; D call uncertain. This CDR3 comprises 10 residues. V shed 7 bases and J shed 4 bases, with 4 bases lying between them. The germline CDR1 and CDR2 sequences are ENHRY and SYGVKD. The CDR3 is CAITGETQYF. The CDR3 region has the DNA TGTGCCATCACAGGAGAGACCCAGTACTTC.

With respect to this clone: An end of the junction differs from the germline gene, which may be a read error. The chain is built from TRBV5-1 and TRBJ1-3, with D unclear. Germline V gives CDR1 SGHRS, CDR2 YFSETQ. The CDR3 loop spans 13 amino acids. CDR3 in DNA: TGCGCCAGCACCTTGGGAGGTGGAAACACCATATATTTT. This codes for CASTLGGGNTIYF.

This chain joins TRBV28 and TRBJ2-1; maybe TRBD2 (6 bases). Deletions cut 2 bases from V and 11 bases from J, with 16 bases between. Germline lookup yields CDR1 MDHEN and CDR2 SYDVKM. The length of the CDR3 is 14 residues. The CDR3, as DNA: TGTGCCAGCAGTTTAGATGGGACTTTCATGAAGCAGTTCTTC. It encodes CASSLDGTFMKQFF.

The chain couples TRBV4-3 to TRBJ1-1, with D possibly matching TRBD1 (5 bases). Germline assignment: CDR1 LGHNA and CDR2 YSLEER. The CDR3 covers 15 residues. V lost 3 bases and J lost 1, with 12 bases in between. The CDR3 DNA follows: TGCGCCAGCAGCCAGCGACAGCCAACGAACACTGAAGCTTTCTTT. Amino acid sequence: CASSQRQPTNTEAFF.

The chain employs TRBV5-4 and TRBJ1-2; D gene ambiguous. Trimming took 0 bases from V and 6 from J, leaving 3 bases between them. Germline V gives CDR1 SGHNT, CDR2 YYREEE (reference sequence). This CDR3 comprises 11 residues. CDR3 region: CASSLANGYTF. CDR3 in DNA: TGTGCCAGCAGCTTGGCCAATGGCTACACCTTC.

The J gene is TRBJ2-7, the V gene TRBV29-1, with TRBD1 identical over 8 bases. The germline CDR1 and CDR2 sequences are SQVTM and ANQGSEA. This CDR3 region has 12 residues. V was clipped by 6 bases and J by 6 bases; unmatched bases: 7. CDR3 DNA sequence: TGCAGCGTATCAGGGGGCGTCGGCGAGCAGTACTTC. It specifies CSVSGGVGEQYF.

The chain recombines TRBV4-3 with TRBJ2-3, with TRBD2 as a possible D gene (5 bases). V lost 3 bases and J lost 5, with 12 bases in between. Germline CDR1 is LGHNA and CDR2 is YSLEER. CDR3 length: 14 residues. The DNA of the CDR3 is TGCGCCAGCAGCCAGGATCGACGGGAAGATACGCAGTATTTT. The encoded protein is CASSQDRREDTQYF.

The chain links TRBV2 to TRBJ2-2, with a possible D match to TRBD2 (5 bases). The ends were cut back, 4 bases at V and 5 bases at J, with 11 bases in the middle. CDR1 and CDR2 from the germline V gene are SNHLY and FYNNEI. The CDR3 contains 14 residues. The CDR3 DNA sequence: TGTGCCAGCAGTGGGACTTCGATAACCGGGGAGCTGTTTTTT. Its protein product is CASSGTSITGELFF.

This chain connects TRBV24-1 to TRBJ2-3; 9 bases line up with TRBD2. The V and J ends lost 1 base and 2 bases, in that order; junction bases with no gene match: 6. CDR1 is KGHDR and CDR2 is SFDVKD in the germline V gene. The CDR3 is 17 residues long. CDR3 sequence: CATSDFLERGDTDTQYF. CDR3 nucleotide sequence: TGTGCCACCAGTGATTTTTTGGAGCGGGGGGACACAGATACGCAGTATTTT.

This sequence joins TRBV5-1 and TRBJ1-6; TRBD1 matches at 7 bases. The CDR3 runs to 14 residues. CDR1 SGHRS and CDR2 YFSETQ come from the germline V gene. J gave up 6 bases and V 7 bases, and 7 bases lay outside the gene matches. Written as DNA, the CDR3 is TGCGCCAGCGAAGAAGGGGGCGGTAATTCACCCCTCCACTTT. Amino acids: CASEEGGGNSPLHF.

The V gene is TRBV6-6, the J gene TRBJ2-5; D remains unclear. The CDR3 runs 13 residues. Germline CDR1 reads MNHNY; CDR2 reads SVGAGI (reference sequence). V lost 4 bases to trimming and J lost 2 bases, with 8 bases between them. The CDR3 region is CASSSHSQETQYF. CDR3 nucleotides: TGTGCCAGCAGTTCGCACAGTCAAGAGACCCAGTACTTC.

There are a few counts of this clone. V is TRBV5-1 and J is TRBJ2-7; 7 bases are a match to TRBD2. The CDR3 runs to 16 residues. Trimming cost V 0 bases and J 2 bases; bases outside gene matches: 8. The germline CDR1 and CDR2 sequences are SGHRS and YFSETQ. In nucleotides, the CDR3 is TGCGCCAGCAGCTTGGGGGTAGCGGGTACTACCTACGAGCAGTACTTC. This translates into CASSLGVAGTTYEQYF.

This clone has a single count. Germline and junction disagree at one end, which may indicate a read error. The rearrangement uses TRBV7-7 and TRBJ2-5; possibly TRBD2 for D (6 bases). The CDR3 spans 15 residues. Germline assignment: CDR1 SSHAT and CDR2 FNYEAQ (reference sequence). CDR3 sequence (DNA): TGTGCTAGCAGCTTCGGAGGGACCCCCCAAGAGACCCAGTACTTC. Amino acids: CASSFGGTPQETQYF.

J is TRBJ2-3 and V is TRBV19, with D tentatively TRBD2 (6 bases). Trimming shortened V by 3 bases and J by 3 bases, and 19 bases separated the two germline ends. The CDR3 is 17 amino acids. Germline CDR1 is LNHDA and CDR2 is SQIVND (reference sequence). The DNA of the CDR3 is TGTGCCAGTAGTATCTTGGGCGGGGCCATCGGGACAGATACGCAGTATTTT. Amino acid sequence: CASSILGGAIGTDTQYF.

The chain employs TRBV5-8 and TRBJ1-2, with D uncertain. CDR3 size: 13 residues. The germline V gene has CDR1 SGHTS and CDR2 YDEGEE. Trimming pared 0 bases from V and 7 bases from J, leaving 10 bases between. For the CDR3, the DNA is TGTGCCAGCAGCTTGGCCCTCTTCGGTGGCTACACCTTC. It codes for CASSLALFGGYTF.

The rearrangement uses TRBV7-2 and TRBJ2-3; no firm D call. Trimming stripped 4 bases from V and 3 bases from J, with 11 bases between. The CDR3 extends over 14 amino acids. Germline lookup yields CDR1 SGHTA and CDR2 FQGNSA. CDR3 coding DNA: TGTGCCAGCAGCTATCGACTCTCGACAGATACGCAGTATTTT. Translating gives CASSYRLSTDTQYF.

The chain is built from TRBV6-5 and TRBJ2-2, with D maybe TRBD1 (5 bases). This CDR3 spans 14 amino acids. Trimming cost V 6 bases and J 0 bases, with 8 bases left between them. Germline loops: CDR1 MNHEY, CDR2 SVGAGI. CDR3 protein: CASSQGSNTGELFF. CDR3 in DNA: TGTGCCAGCAGCCAGGGTTCGAACACCGGGGAGCTGTTTTTT.

Here the CDR3 reads CASSLAFRSGYTF. As DNA, the CDR3 is TGTGCCAGCAGCTTAGCGTTCCGTAGTGGCTACACCTTC. The V call is TRBV7-9, the J call TRBJ1-2; unclear D gene. Trimming removed 0 bases at V and 7 bases at J, with 9 bases between. Per the germline V gene, CDR1 is SEHNR and CDR2 is FQNEAQ (reference sequence). The CDR3 is 13 residues long.

The J gene is TRBJ2-7, the V gene TRBV4-2, with D possibly being TRBD2 (5 bases). The CDR3 covers 13 residues. V was trimmed by 3 bases and J by 0 bases, leaving 6 bases between them. Germline V gene lookup returns CDR1 LGHNA and CDR2 YNFKEQ. This chain's CDR3 is CASSQGSSYEQYF. The CDR3 DNA is TGTGCCAGCAGCCAGGGGAGCTCCTACGAGCAGTACTTC.

The chain couples TRBV7-9 to TRBJ1-2; TRBD1 aligns across 8 bases. J was trimmed by 8 bases and V by 5 bases; bases with no gene match: 4. Germline V gives CDR1 SEHNR, CDR2 FQNEAQ (reference sequence). The CDR3 length is 12 residues. CDR3 DNA sequence: TGTGCCAGCAGCCCGGACAGGGACGGCTACACCTTC. Protein: CASSPDRDGYTF.

The V and J genes are TRBV6-4 and TRBJ2-7; 8 positions match TRBD2. From germline, CDR1 is MRHNA and CDR2 SNTAGT. This CDR3 is built from 14 residues. Trimming removed 2 bases from V and 4 bases from J; junction bases left unmatched: 4. CDR3 nucleotides: TGTGCCAGCAGTGACCCAGCGGGAGTGTACGAGCAGTACTTC. Translation: CASSDPAGVYEQYF.

The chain recombines TRBV28 with TRBJ2-7; D might be TRBD1 (5 bases). The V end was cut by 4 bases, the J end by 6 bases, with 13 bases between. Germline loops: CDR1 MDHEN, CDR2 SYDVKM. The CDR3 totals 13 residues. The CDR3 sequence: CASSSGQLGEQYF. The CDR3 nucleotides read TGTGCCAGCAGTTCCGGACAATTAGGCGAGCAGTACTTC.

This sequence joins TRBV5-5 and TRBJ2-7; 10 nucleotides align to TRBD2. The V and J ends lost 4 bases and 0 bases, in that order; junction bases with no gene match: 7. The germline V gene has CDR1 SGHKS and CDR2 YYEKEE (reference sequence). The CDR3 runs to 16 residues. CDR3 residues: CASSRELAGFSYEQYF. The CDR3 nucleotides are TGTGCCAGCAGCCGGGAACTAGCGGGGTTCTCCTACGAGCAGTACTTC.

This clone was seen a handful of times. CDR3 region: CAISGAFNQPQHF. DNA for the CDR3: TGTGCCATCAGTGGGGCCTTCAATCAGCCCCAGCATTTT. The rearrangement joins TRBV10-3 to TRBJ1-5; D gene uncertain. Germline V lookup: CDR1 ENHRY, CDR2 SYGVKD. The CDR3 is made up of 13 amino acids. Trimming shortened V by 4 bases and J by 3 bases, and 7 bases separated the two germline ends.

This chain connects TRBV28 to TRBJ2-7, with 8 bases matching TRBD1. J was trimmed by 1 base and V by 5 bases; bases with no gene match: 7. Germline V gene lookup returns CDR1 MDHEN and CDR2 SYDVKM. The length of the CDR3 is 15 residues. The CDR3 is CASSPTRTGSYEQYF. The CDR3 DNA follows: TGTGCCAGCAGTCCCACCCGGACAGGGTCCTACGAGCAGTACTTC.

CDR3 protein: CASKEADLEAFF. In DNA form, the CDR3 reads TGTGCCAGCAAAGAAGCGGACCTTGAAGCTTTCTTT. The chain carries TRBV28 and TRBJ1-1; D ambiguous. CDR1 is MDHEN, CDR2 SYDVKM, per germline. Deletions cut 7 bases from V and 7 bases from J, with 13 bases between. The CDR3 length is 12 residues.

This chain connects TRBV6-5 to TRBJ1-2; TRBD1 matches at 9 bases. CDR3 length: 14 amino acids. Unmatched junction bases numbered 11, after V lost 8 bases and J lost 7 bases. Germline loops: CDR1 MNHEY, CDR2 SVGAGI. The CDR3 loop reads CASSSGTGLSGYTF. The CDR3 DNA follows: TGTGCCAGCTCCTCCGGGACAGGGCTCTCTGGCTACACCTTC.

The chain combines TRBV7-8 with TRBJ2-7, with no clear D. V lost 4 bases to trimming and J lost 2 bases, with 6 bases between them. Germline CDR1 is SGHVS and CDR2 is FQNEAQ. The CDR3 consists of 12 residues. The CDR3 spells CASSSRPYEQYF. CDR3 DNA sequence: TGTGCCAGCAGCTCCCGTCCCTACGAGCAGTACTTC.